A selection of T cell receptor beta chains follows, all from one sample in a study of T cell repertoires in cytomegalovirus infection. The antigens for these receptors are not known. TCRdb independently ran MiXCR on the reads; one entry per CDR3 protein. The sample consists of 250,000 to 300,000 distinct CDR3 sequences, approximately 22% of them appearing once. This specimen consisted of cultured PBMCs, obtained from culture after CMV antigen stimulation. The receptors here all came from a human donor in good health (CMV status not recorded). Some clones in this sample may be carry-over from other donors' samples. Each CDR3 is given with its conserved first and last residue. The order of the fields is D gene, clone size, J gene, V gene, CDR3 protein, CDR3 DNA. The D gene is left open where the match is weak. Some rows have no size entry. The others give once, few or many, or a class for an expanded clone.

-	-	TRBJ1-4	TRBV10-3	CAISDGTGREKLFF	TGTGCCATCAGTGACGGCACAGGGCGTGAAAAACTGTTTTTT
-	many	TRBJ1-5	TRBV9	CASSATDGPNQPQHF	TGTGCCAGCAGCGCTACCGACGGCCCCAATCAGCCCCAGCATTTT
-	-	TRBJ1-3	TRBV3-1	CASSQVFGSGNTIYF	TGTGCCAGCAGCCAAGTTTTCGGCTCTGGAAACACCATATATTTT
TRBD2	few	TRBJ2-1	TRBV7-8	CASSSSGTSGKEQFF	TGTGCCAGCAGCTCATCCGGGACTAGCGGGAAGGAGCAGTTCTTC
-	few	TRBJ2-1	TRBV27	CASSLLEVREQFF	TGTGCCAGCAGTTTACTCGAGGTTCGAGAGCAGTTCTTC
-	many	TRBJ2-3	TRBV7-6	CASRPTGTAPNKGGADTQYF	TGTGCCAGCAGGCCGACCGGGACTGCACCCAATAAAGGAGGAGCAGATACGCAGTATTTT
-	few	TRBJ2-3	TRBV4-1	CASSQGTHRTDTQYF	TGCGCCAGCAGCCAAGGGACTCATCGCACAGATACGCAGTATTTT
-	many	TRBJ2-7	TRBV12-5	CASSGIEHEQYF	TGTGCTAGTTCGGGAATTGAACACGAGCAGTACTTC
-	many	TRBJ2-3	TRBV25-1	CASSEGGSSATDTQYF	TGTGCCAGCAGTGAAGGGGGAAGTAGCGCTACAGATACGCAGTATTTT
TRBD1	many	TRBJ1-6	TRBV7-9	CASSVGQGGSNSPLHF	TGTGCCAGCAGCGTCGGGCAGGGGGGTTCTAATTCACCCCTCCACTTT
TRBD2	few	TRBJ2-2	TRBV6-5	CASSYSPSGNTGELFF	TGTGCCAGCAGTTACTCGCCTAGCGGGAACACCGGGGAGCTGTTTTTT
-	many	TRBJ1-2	TRBV7-9	CASSVGTQTSPGYTF	TGTGCCAGCAGCGTCGGAACTCAAACTTCTCCCGGCTACACCTTC
TRBD2	-	TRBJ2-2	TRBV19	CASHTRGAQDTGELFF	TGTGCCAGCCACACGCGGGGGGCGCAAGACACCGGGGAGCTGTTTTTT
-	-	TRBJ1-1	TRBV6-1	CASSKILNTEAFF	TGTGCCAGCAGTAAAATTCTTAACACTGAAGCTTTCTTT
-	few	TRBJ2-4	TRBV12-3/TRBV12-4	CASSLEGVAKNIQYF	TGTGCCAGCAGTTTGGAGGGGGTGGCCAAAAACATTCAGTACTTC
-	-	TRBJ2-1	TRBV7-2	CASSTRASSYNEQFF	TGTGCCAGCAGCACACGTGCAAGCTCCTACAATGAGCAGTTCTTC
-	many	TRBJ1-1	TRBV28	CASSPPRGRGTEAFF	TGTGCCAGCAGTCCCCCTAGGGGGAGAGGGACTGAAGCTTTCTTT
-	-	TRBJ2-1	TRBV7-3	CASSRTKFSEQFF	TGTGCCAGCAGCCGGACTAAATTTAGTGAGCAGTTCTTC
TRBD2	-	TRBJ2-1	TRBV18	CASSPPTPLAGGNEQFF	TGTGCCAGCTCACCCCCGACCCCTCTAGCGGGAGGTAATGAGCAGTTCTTC
TRBD1	-	TRBJ2-2	TRBV19	CASKRDRNTGELFF	TGTGCCAGCAAGAGGGACAGGAACACCGGGGAGCTGTTTTTT
-	few	TRBJ1-2	TRBV6-6	CASSYERGGYGYTF	TGTGCCAGCAGTTACGAAAGGGGGGGCTATGGCTACACCTTC
-	-	TRBJ1-6	TRBV7-8	CASSLGGEKSPLHF	TGTGCCAGCAGCTTAGGTGGGGAGAAATCACCCCTCCACTTT
TRBD1	few	TRBJ1-2	TRBV2	CASNARDSYF	TGTGCCAGCAATGCCCGGGACAGCTATTTC
-	many	TRBJ2-1	TRBV7-2	CASSLAGPWDEQFF	TGTGCCAGCAGCTTAGCGGGTCCCTGGGATGAGCAGTTCTTC
TRBD2	many	TRBJ2-1	TRBV4-3	CASSQALAGGNNEQFF	TGCGCCAGCAGCCAAGCCCTAGCGGGAGGGAACAATGAGCAGTTCTTC
TRBD2	-	TRBJ2-1	TRBV6-2/TRBV6-3	CASSYSTSGRVWDEQFF	TGTGCCAGCAGTTACTCGACTAGCGGGAGAGTTTGGGATGAGCAGTTCTTC
TRBD2	-	TRBJ2-1	TRBV27	CASSFVAGNEQFF	TGTGCCAGCAGTTTCGTAGCGGGCAATGAGCAGTTCTTC
-	few	TRBJ1-4	TRBV5-1	CASSLAFATNEKLFF	TGCGCCAGCAGCTTGGCCTTTGCAACTAATGAAAAACTGTTTTTT
-	few	TRBJ1-2	TRBV13	CASSLENGYTF	TGTGCCAGCAGCTTAGAGAATGGCTACACCTTC
-	-	TRBJ1-2	TRBV12-3/TRBV12-4	CASSPTAGSYGYTF	TGTGCCAGCAGCCCAACCGCAGGGTCCTATGGCTACACCTTC
-	-	TRBJ2-3	TRBV9	CASSPGGRDTQYF	TGTGCCAGCAGCCCTGGCGGACGGGATACGCAGTATTTT